This TCR beta chain was captured in a study of vaccination effects on CD4 cells after COVID-19. Across the whole study: In the ViraFEST assay, antigen-specific CD4+ clonotypes were identified by expansion after peptide-pool stimulation.

The data were produced by immunoSEQ multiplex PCR, yet TCRdb's version contains in-frame clones alone and is incomplete. Of roughly 50,000 clones in the sample, more than 65% were seen once. After roughly eleven days in culture, the CD4+ T cells were isolated. The authors exchanged half the medium for IL-2 medium on days 3 and 7. Study results and caveats: Healthy vaccinees' vaccine-induced clones included only 1 of 255 cross-reacting with common cold coronaviruses.

Concerning this clone itself: Its specificity is unknown.

This clonotype originated in a human donor who received a COVID-19 vaccine. Source: CD4+ T cells from PBMCs cultured without peptide, taken before COVID-19 vaccination.

Written as DNA, the CDR3 is TGTGCCTGGAGTGTAGGATGGGGGACAGATAGCAATCAGCCCCAGCATTTT. It encodes CAWSVGWGTDSNQPQHF. This chain joins TRBV30 and TRBJ1-5; 7 bases align to TRBD1. Per germline, CDR1 GTSNPN and CDR2 SVGIG (reference sequence). CDR3 size: 17 residues. The V segment lost 0 bases and the J segment 0 bases; nucleotides outside the gene matches: 8.